This T cell receptor beta chain was sequenced for a study of T cell changes during pregnancy in multiple sclerosis. TCRdb keeps only in-frame clones here, not all; method: immunoSEQ multiplex PCR. The sample contains roughly 100,000 clones, less than 95% of which appear only once. CDR1 and CDR2 from the germline V gene are SGHNT and YENEEA. This CDR3 is built from 14 residues. With 5 bases removed from V and 3 bases from J, the gap between germline ends came to 13 bases. J is TRBJ1-1 and V is TRBV11-3; tentatively, D is TRBD1 (6 bases). This clonotype was sampled from a female donor with multiple sclerosis, enrolled in a pregnancy study. The specimen was peripheral blood, collected after pregnancy. The DNA of the CDR3 is TGTGCCAGCAGCCCACAGGGTTTTGACACTGAAGCTTTCTTT. The encoded protein is CASSPQGFDTEAFF.